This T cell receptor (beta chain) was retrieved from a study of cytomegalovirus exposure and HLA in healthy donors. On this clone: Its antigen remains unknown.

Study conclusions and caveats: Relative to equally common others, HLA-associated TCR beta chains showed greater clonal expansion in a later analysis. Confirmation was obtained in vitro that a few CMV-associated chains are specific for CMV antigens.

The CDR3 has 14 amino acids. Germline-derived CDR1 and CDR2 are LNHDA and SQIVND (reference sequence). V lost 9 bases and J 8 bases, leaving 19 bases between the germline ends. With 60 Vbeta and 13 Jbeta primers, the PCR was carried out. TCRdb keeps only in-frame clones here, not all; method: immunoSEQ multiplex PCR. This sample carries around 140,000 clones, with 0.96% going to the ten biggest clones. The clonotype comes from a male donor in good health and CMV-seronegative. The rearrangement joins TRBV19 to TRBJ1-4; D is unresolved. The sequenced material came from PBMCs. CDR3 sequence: CASRGSGDREKLFF. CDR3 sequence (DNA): TGTGCCAGCCGCGGGTCCGGGGATCGGGAAAAACTGTTTTTT.